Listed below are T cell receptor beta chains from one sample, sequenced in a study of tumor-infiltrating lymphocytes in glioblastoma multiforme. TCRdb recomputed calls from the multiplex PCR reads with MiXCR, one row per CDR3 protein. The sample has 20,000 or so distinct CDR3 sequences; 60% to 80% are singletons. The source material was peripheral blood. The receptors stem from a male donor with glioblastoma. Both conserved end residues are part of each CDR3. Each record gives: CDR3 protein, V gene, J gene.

CDR3 protein: CASSLERVMSSGANVLTF; V gene: TRBV5-1; J gene: TRBJ2-6
CDR3 protein: CAWSRAGAGVDNEQFF; V gene: TRBV30; J gene: TRBJ2-1
CDR3 protein: CASSPTGALVREQYF; V gene: TRBV11-2; J gene: TRBJ2-7
CDR3 protein: CASSQPTWIYYGYTF; V gene: TRBV11-2; J gene: TRBJ1-2
CDR3 protein: CSIGTHKNEQFF; V gene: TRBV29-1; J gene: TRBJ2-1
CDR3 protein: CSARLAGVFETQYF; V gene: TRBV20-1; J gene: TRBJ2-5
CDR3 protein: CASRLELSASGGYHAYEQYF; V gene: TRBV13; J gene: TRBJ2-7
CDR3 protein: CASSLGGNRANSYEQYF; V gene: TRBV5-4; J gene: TRBJ2-7
CDR3 protein: CSVGLVGGSCNEQFF; V gene: TRBV29-1; J gene: TRBJ2-1
CDR3 protein: CASSPLGQPNTEAFF; V gene: TRBV18; J gene: TRBJ1-1
CDR3 protein: CASTQGNTGELFF; V gene: TRBV19; J gene: TRBJ2-2
CDR3 protein: CASSLEGSGANVLTF; V gene: TRBV6-2/TRBV6-3; J gene: TRBJ2-6
CDR3 protein: CASSQDTRLAFFNEQFF; V gene: TRBV14; J gene: TRBJ2-1
CDR3 protein: CASGLGWDRVSEETQYF; V gene: TRBV11-2; J gene: TRBJ2-5
CDR3 protein: CTSRRWAGVKLFF; V gene: TRBV6-5; J gene: TRBJ1-4
CDR3 protein: CVSSLVSGGAYYEQFF; V gene: TRBV11-2; J gene: TRBJ2-1
CDR3 protein: CASSMDYNQPQHF; V gene: TRBV6-5; J gene: TRBJ1-5
CDR3 protein: CASSPSAGQKAQYF; V gene: TRBV4-1; J gene: TRBJ2-5
CDR3 protein: CSVDRGTGGSERYF; V gene: TRBV29-1; J gene: TRBJ2-7
CDR3 protein: CASSLERTSLDEQFF; V gene: TRBV11-2; J gene: TRBJ2-1
CDR3 protein: CASSFRDRDHNEQFF; V gene: TRBV6-2/TRBV6-3; J gene: TRBJ2-1
CDR3 protein: CASSYSGLKPAYEQYF; V gene: TRBV6-6; J gene: TRBJ2-7
CDR3 protein: CASSPQGKNYEQYF; V gene: TRBV11-2; J gene: TRBJ2-7
CDR3 protein: CSVEDMVTVRGYTF; V gene: TRBV29-1; J gene: TRBJ1-2
CDR3 protein: CASRAGPYGYTF; V gene: TRBV11-2; J gene: TRBJ1-2
CDR3 protein: CASSEGVINTEAFF; V gene: TRBV25-1; J gene: TRBJ1-1
CDR3 protein: CSAGGGISYEQYF; V gene: TRBV20-1; J gene: TRBJ2-7
CDR3 protein: CASNPAGSHGYTF; V gene: TRBV12-3/TRBV12-4; J gene: TRBJ1-2
CDR3 protein: CASSLESGGQTQYF; V gene: TRBV11-2; J gene: TRBJ2-5
CDR3 protein: CASSLRDRGWTEAFF; V gene: TRBV11-2; J gene: TRBJ1-1
CDR3 protein: CVSNPFGTHHYEQYF; V gene: TRBV11-1; J gene: TRBJ2-7
CDR3 protein: CASSIFSGSRSYEQYF; V gene: TRBV11-2; J gene: TRBJ2-7
CDR3 protein: CASSPLLGGTEKLFF; V gene: TRBV7-8; J gene: TRBJ1-4
CDR3 protein: CSARDSRVGYTF; V gene: TRBV20-1; J gene: TRBJ1-2
CDR3 protein: CSARAGGRASSPLHF; V gene: TRBV20-1; J gene: TRBJ1-6
CDR3 protein: CASSMRDSYNEQFF; V gene: TRBV5-1; J gene: TRBJ2-1
CDR3 protein: CSARTGGEETRYF; V gene: TRBV29-1; J gene: TRBJ2-5
CDR3 protein: CASSLTGGFGYTF; V gene: TRBV11-2; J gene: TRBJ1-2
CDR3 protein: CSALGEDQPQHF; V gene: TRBV20-1; J gene: TRBJ1-5
CDR3 protein: CASSLVSDYVYTF; V gene: TRBV11-2; J gene: TRBJ1-2
CDR3 protein: CASSLRLAENTGELFF; V gene: TRBV11-2; J gene: TRBJ2-2
CDR3 protein: CSVDSPENTEAFF; V gene: TRBV29-1; J gene: TRBJ1-1
CDR3 protein: CSASGDTEALF; V gene: TRBV29-1; J gene: TRBJ1-1
CDR3 protein: CASSEEVQGAQFF; V gene: TRBV6-1; J gene: TRBJ2-1
CDR3 protein: CASSWTGSYDRYF; V gene: TRBV12-3/TRBV12-4; J gene: TRBJ2-7
CDR3 protein: CSVGTPPSGELFF; V gene: TRBV29-1; J gene: TRBJ2-2
CDR3 protein: CASSAANEQFF; V gene: TRBV12-3/TRBV12-4; J gene: TRBJ2-1
CDR3 protein: CSGQPGQGKVDIQYF; V gene: TRBV20-1; J gene: TRBJ2-4
CDR3 protein: CASSVSGSLPYTQYF; V gene: TRBV11-2; J gene: TRBJ2-3
CDR3 protein: CASGLGLVSIEQYF; V gene: TRBV5-1; J gene: TRBJ2-7
CDR3 protein: CASTGGGGGYEQYF; V gene: TRBV10-2; J gene: TRBJ2-7
CDR3 protein: CASSLSRTSGRLNTGELFF; V gene: TRBV5-1; J gene: TRBJ2-2